These 25 T cell receptor beta chains were all obtained from the same sample, sequenced in a study of T cell responses to AZD1222 COVID-19 vaccine (dated by TCRdb to the early 2020s). What this sample's time point label stands for: baseline before first vaccination. Preparation of the library involved the immunoSEQ multiplex PCR assay. TCRdb carries this immuneACCESS record with in-frame sequences only. Its versions omit some clonotypes, under half of them owing to an unresolved V gene in the studies checked, with the rest unexplained. The sample has about 150,000 clones on record, 88% of them singletons. The ten largest clones take up roughly 2% of the sample. The specimen was peripheral blood, collected on day 0 of AZD1222 vaccination. These receptors all come from an adult in good health.

CDR3: CASSRVVGGGAEDYGYTF. The CDR3 coding sequence is TGTGCCAGCAGCCGAGTCGTTGGAGGGGGGGCTGAGGACTATGGCTACACCTTC. The chain links TRBV7-8 to TRBJ1-2; D is perhaps TRBD1 (6 bases). This CDR3 is built from 18 residues. Germline values: CDR1 SGHVS, CDR2 FQNEAQ. The V and J ends lost 5 bases and 3 bases respectively, with 25 bases between them.

The chain has TRBV21-1 and TRBJ2-5. TRBV21-1 is a pseudogene locus. The CDR3 is 15 amino acids. The CDR3 loop reads CASSKGPLDEGIQYF. CDR3 in DNA: TGTGCCAGCAGCAAAGGCCCCCTAGACGAGGGGATCCAGTACTTC.

Only a few counts were recorded for this clone. The J gene is TRBJ2-7, the V gene TRBV2; D is possibly TRBD2 (7 bases). V dropped 8 bases and J dropped 3 bases, with 20 bases sitting between them. This CDR3 region has 15 residues. CDR1 and CDR2 from the germline V gene are SNHLY and FYNNEI. The CDR3 DNA reads as TGTGCCAGCTGGGGGGCACAGGGAGGGGTCTACGAGCAGTACTTC. Amino acid sequence: CASWGAQGGVYEQYF. Combining the CDR3 with reference TRBV2 and TRBJ2-7 gives the whole variable domain EPEVTQTPSHQVTQMGQEVILRCVPISNHLYFYWYRQILGQKVEFLVSFYNNEISEKSEIFDDQFSVERPDGSNFTLKIRSTKLEDSAMYFCASWGAQGGVYEQYFGPGTRLTVT.

This clone was seen a single time. The rearrangement joins TRBV11-2 to TRBJ1-2; TRBD1 matches at 7 bases. V shed 4 bases and J 5 bases; nucleotides not matched to a gene: 10. The germline gives CDR1 SGHAT, CDR2 FQNNGV. CDR3 size: 15 residues. The CDR3 bases are TGTGCCAGCAGCTCCTCCGGGACAGTCACTTATGGCTACACCTTC. This encodes CASSSSGTVTYGYTF.

CDR3 protein: CASSSQARGIQSYEQYF. CDR3 nucleotides: TGTGCCAGCAGCTCCCAGGCCAGGGGGATCCAATCCTACGAGCAGTACTTC. The gene calls are TRBV7-2 and TRBJ2-7; 7 bases map to TRBD1. V shed 4 bases, J shed 1 base, and the junction held 13 bases outside the gene matches. The CDR3 contains 17 residues. Germline CDR1 and CDR2: SGHTA and FQGNSA. Looking up the rest from reference TRBV7-2 and TRBJ2-7 gives the full variable domain: GAGVSQSPSNKVTEKGKDVELRCDPISGHTALYWYRQSLGQGLEFLIYFQGNSAPDKSGLPSDRFSAERTGGSVSTLTIQRTQQEDSAVYLCASSSQARGIQSYEQYFGPGTRLTVT.

V is TRBV7-8 and J is TRBJ1-1; no clear D. The V gene's germline CDR1 is SGHVS and CDR2 FQNEAQ. V was clipped by 4 bases and J by 4 bases, with 13 bases between them. CDR3 length: 14 amino acids. In nucleotides, the CDR3 is TGTGCCAGCAGCTCCCTGGCCTTGAGCACTGAAGCTTTCTTT. This codes for CASSSLALSTEAFF.

This clone was counted a few times. CDR3 in amino acids: CASSAGWSDEKLFF. The CDR3 bases are TGTGCCAGCAGTGCCGGATGGTCGGATGAAAAACTGTTTTTT. This chain joins TRBV27 and TRBJ1-4, with unresolved D. V lost 5 bases, J lost 6 bases, and 13 bases lay in between. Per the germline V gene, CDR1 is MNHEY and CDR2 is SMNVEV (reference sequence). The CDR3 is 14 residues long.

The chain combines TRBV7-2 with TRBJ1-2; no clear D. There are 14 residues in the CDR3. V shed 3 bases and J shed 4 bases, with 12 bases lying between them. Germline CDR1 SGHTA, CDR2 FQGNSA. CDR3: CASSLAGDLYGYTF. The CDR3 coding sequence is TGTGCCAGCAGCTTGGCAGGCGATCTCTATGGCTACACCTTC.

The chain has TRBV23-1 and TRBJ1-4; D gene ambiguous. TRBV23-1 is known as an ORF, though its function is uncertain. CDR3 length: 13 amino acids. V was trimmed by 4 bases and J by 4 bases, leaving 7 bases between them. CDR3 region: CASSLGNNEKLFF. CDR3 DNA sequence: TGCGCCAGCAGTCTTGGGAATAATGAAAAACTGTTTTTT.

The V call is TRBV6-5, the J call TRBJ2-7; D is ambiguous. With 6 bases removed from V and 0 bases from J, the gap between germline ends came to 12 bases. Germline-derived CDR1 and CDR2 are MNHEY and SVGAGI. The CDR3 sequence is 14 residues long. The CDR3 DNA follows: TGTGCCAGCAGACCTCGGACGGACTCCTACGAGCAGTACTTC. Its translation is CASRPRTDSYEQYF.

This chain uses TRBV3-1 (or the pseudogene TRBV3-2) with TRBJ1-2; D gene unclear. The ends were cut back, 2 bases at V and 7 bases at J, with 8 bases in the middle. CDR1 is LGHDT and CDR2 is YNNKEL in the germline V gene (reference sequence). This CDR3 is built from 12 residues. CDR3 protein: CASSQSVGGYTF. CDR3 nucleotide sequence: TGTGCCAGCAGCCAAAGCGTAGGTGGCTACACCTTC.

The V call is TRBV28, the J call TRBJ2-1; unclear D gene. CDR1 MDHEN and CDR2 SYDVKM come from the germline V gene. The ends were cut back, 2 bases at V and 8 bases at J, with 7 bases in the middle. This CDR3 has 12 residues. CDR3 bases: TGTGCCAGCAGTTTACCTAGAGATGAGCAGTTCTTC. It specifies CASSLPRDEQFF. Drawing the rest from reference TRBV28 and TRBJ2-1, the complete variable domain is DVKVTQSSRYLVKRTGEKVFLECVQDMDHENMFWYRQDPGLGLRLIYFSYDVKMKEKGDIPEGYSVSREKKERFSLILESASTNQTSMYLCASSLPRDEQFFGPGTRLTVL.

The J gene is TRBJ2-5, the V gene TRBV11-2; perhaps TRBD2 as D (6 bases). The CDR3 is 15 residues long. Per germline, CDR1 SGHAT and CDR2 FQNNGV. Trimming removed 6 bases from V and 5 bases from J, with 19 bases in between. DNA for the CDR3: TGTGCCAGCAGTATCATTCACGGGAGACGGGAGACCCAGTACTTC. As protein: CASSIIHGRRETQYF.

This sequence joins TRBV7-3 and TRBJ2-3; D perhaps matches TRBD2 (5 bases). The ends were cut back, 5 bases at V and 2 bases at J, with 14 bases in the middle. The germline CDR1 and CDR2 sequences are SGHTA and FQGTGA. This CDR3 region has 15 residues. In DNA form, the CDR3 reads TGTGCCAGCAGCCCAGGACTGTCCGACACAGATACGCAGTATTTT. Its protein is CASSPGLSDTDTQYF.

This chain links TRBV18 with TRBJ2-7; D gene ambiguous. This CDR3 is built from 14 residues. The germline V and J ends were trimmed by 0 bases and 2 bases, with 8 bases remaining between them. Per germline, CDR1 KGHSH and CDR2 LQKENI. The CDR3 region is CASSPPERPYEQYF. The CDR3 DNA sequence: TGTGCCAGCTCACCACCGGAGCGTCCCTACGAGCAGTACTTC.

In DNA, the CDR3 is TGTGCCAGCAGCCAGGACGGCTACGAGCAGTACTTC. It yields the protein CASSQDGYEQYF. The chain couples TRBV7-2 to TRBJ2-7; D is ambiguous. The CDR3 is 12 residues long. Germline-derived CDR1 and CDR2 are SGHTA and FQGNSA. With 5 bases removed from V and 3 bases from J, the gap between germline ends came to 8 bases.

The chain uses TRBV28 and TRBJ1-4; 7 bases match TRBD1. The CDR3 length is 14 residues. Germline CDR1 is MDHEN and CDR2 is SYDVKM. The V segment lost 6 bases and the J segment 6 bases; nucleotides outside the gene matches: 7. The CDR3 DNA follows: TGTGCCAGCAGCGCAGGGGGGATCGATGAAAAACTGTTTTTT. Its protein product is CASSAGGIDEKLFF.

Here the CDR3 DNA reads TGTGCCTCCAGAAGGGAGGACGCTGAAGCTTTCTTT. Amino acids: CASRREDAEAFF. The rearrangement links TRBV10-3 to TRBJ1-1, with D unclear. This CDR3 is built from 12 residues. V was cut by 11 bases and J by 6 bases, with 16 bases left in between. Germline V lookup: CDR1 ENHRY, CDR2 SYGVKD.

The gene calls are TRBV27 and TRBJ2-1, with D perhaps matching TRBD2 (5 bases). Germline V lookup: CDR1 MNHEY, CDR2 SMNVEV (reference sequence). CDR3 size: 14 residues. Trimming cost V 6 bases and J 7 bases, with 16 bases left between them. The CDR3 sequence: CASRRTGFGNEQFF. The DNA for the CDR3 is TGTGCCAGCAGGCGAACGGGGTTTGGTAATGAGCAGTTCTTC.

The chain recombines TRBV5-6 with TRBJ1-6; D unclear. V was shortened by 2 bases and J by 7 bases, with 16 bases between the two germline ends. The CDR3 covers 16 residues. Germline V CDR1 and CDR2: SGHDT, YYEEEE. The CDR3 DNA follows: TGTGCCAGCAGCTTTGAGTCGGGCCTCAAAAATTCACCCCTCCACTTT. Translated: CASSFESGLKNSPLHF.

CDR3 region: CASSPQTLNTEAFF. CDR3 coding DNA: TGTGCCAGCAGCCCCCAAACACTGAACACTGAAGCTTTCTTT. V and J are TRBV7-9 and TRBJ1-1; no definite D call. The CDR3 is made up of 14 amino acids. V was pared by 5 bases and J by 0 bases, with 10 bases between. Germline CDR1 SEHNR, CDR2 FQNEAQ (reference sequence).

CDR3 in amino acids: CASSFRGRGTGELFF. CDR3 DNA sequence: TGCGCCAGCAGCTTCAGGGGGCGCGGGACCGGGGAGCTGTTTTTT. V gene TRBV5-1 combines with J gene TRBJ2-2, with 8 positions matching TRBD1. The V gene's germline CDR1 is SGHRS and CDR2 YFSETQ. The V and J ends lost 2 bases and 5 bases, in that order; junction bases with no gene match: 5. CDR3 length: 15 residues.

This clone was found once. CDR3 coding DNA: TGTGCCAGCAGCTTAGGACAGACCCCTGGGGCTTTCTTT. It specifies CASSLGQTPGAFF. This rearrangement joins TRBV7-9 to TRBJ1-1; D perhaps matches TRBD1 (5 bases). V shed 1 base and J shed 11 bases, with 14 bases lying between them. CDR3 size: 13 residues. Germline V CDR1 and CDR2: SEHNR, FQNEAQ (reference sequence).

The chain carries TRBV29-1 and TRBJ2-1; D is undetermined. This CDR3 contains 10 residues. The V gene lost 3 bases and the J gene lost 11 bases, with 8 bases spanning the gap. In germline, CDR1 is SQVTM, CDR2 ANQGSEA. In DNA, the CDR3 is TGCAGCGTTGACGCGCCAAAGCAGTTCTTC. Translation: CSVDAPKQFF.

The rearrangement uses TRBV12-3 or TRBV12-4 and TRBJ2-7; D ambiguous. CDR3 length: 13 residues. Trimming pared 3 bases from V and 3 bases from J, leaving 9 bases between. The CDR3 reads CASSFGGYYEQYF. DNA for the CDR3: TGTGCCAGCAGTTTTGGCGGATACTACGAGCAGTACTTC.